These T cell receptor beta chains were read from a single sample in a study of T cells in localized non-small cell lung cancer. Sequenced by immunoSEQ multiplex PCR; TCRdb stores in-frame clones only, minus some. The sample contains 8,200 or so clones, roughly three fifths of which appear only once. The sample in question was lymph node tissue, obtained before any cancer treatment. The source is a male donor at least 60 years old with stage I squamous cell lung carcinoma. The CDR3 runs from the conserved cysteine through the conserved F or W. Each record gives: CDR3 DNA, CDR3 protein, clone size, D gene, V gene, J gene. The D gene is left open where the match is weak. Size is stated for part of the rows, as once, few or many counts, or as a class when the clone is expanded.

TGTGCCAGCAGGAAACCGGGACAGGGAGCCTATGTCTACACCTTC,CASRKPGQGAYVYTF,few,TRBD1,TRBV6-8,TRBJ1-2
TGTGCCAGCTCACCACCGATTGGGGTTGCTAATGAAAAACTGTTTTTT,CASSPPIGVANEKLFF,NA,NA,TRBV18,TRBJ1-4
TGTGCCAGCAGCTTGGCAGGGCCGAACACCGGGGAGCTGTTTTTT,CASSLAGPNTGELFF,NA,NA,TRBV11-3,TRBJ2-2
TGTGCCAGCAGCTTAAGGGGCGGTGAAAAACTGTTTTTT,CASSLRGGEKLFF,NA,NA,TRBV7-2,TRBJ1-4
TGTGCCAGCAGTTTATTTGGGGGAGGGACTGAAGCTTTCTTT,CASSLFGGGTEAFF,NA,NA,TRBV28,TRBJ1-1
TGTGCCAGCAGCTCGGGGGGACTCTACAATGAGCAGTTCTTC,CASSSGGLYNEQFF,once,TRBD2,TRBV11-3,TRBJ2-1
TGTGCCAGTAGACAAGGGGAGTATCCGAACTATGGCTACACCTTC,CASRQGEYPNYGYTF,NA,NA,TRBV19,TRBJ1-2
TGCGCCAGCAGCTTGGCAGGGGTCGGAACTGAAGCTTTCTTT,CASSLAGVGTEAFF,once,NA,TRBV5-1,TRBJ1-1
TGTGCCAGCAGCTCGCCGACAGTGAACACTGAAGCTTTCTTT,CASSSPTVNTEAFF,few,NA,TRBV11-3,TRBJ1-1
TGTGCCAGTAGTATGGGGGGCGGTGAAAAACTGTTTTTT,CASSMGGGEKLFF,NA,NA,TRBV19,TRBJ1-4
TGCGCCAGCAGCTCGGACGGCTCCCAAATTCCTGAAGCTTTCTTT,CASSSDGSQIPEAFF,NA,NA,TRBV5-1,TRBJ1-1
TGTGCCTGGAGTGTGGGAGGGAGGCTGTTTTTT,CAWSVGGRLFF,NA,NA,TRBV30,TRBJ1-4
TGTGCCAGCAGCTTGCCGGGACAGGGGAACAATGAGCAGTTCTTC,CASSLPGQGNNEQFF,NA,TRBD1,TRBV11-3,TRBJ2-1
TGCGCCTTCGGGAGGGGGCGAGGCAATGAGCAGTTCTTC,CAFGRGRGNEQFF,NA,NA,TRBV23-1,TRBJ2-1
TGTGCCAGCAGCCCCCGACTAGCGGGAGGAGGGGAGACCCAGTACTTC,CASSPRLAGGGETQYF,NA,TRBD2,TRBV11-3,TRBJ2-5
TGTGCCGGACAGGGAAGTGGCTCGAACACTGAAGCTTTCTTT,CAGQGSGSNTEAFF,NA,TRBD1,TRBV6-8,TRBJ1-1
TGCGCCAGCAGCCCTACCCGGGACAGGGGAAGCGAGACCCAGTACTTC,CASSPTRDRGSETQYF,NA,TRBD1,TRBV5-1,TRBJ2-5
TGTGCCAGCTCACCGCCAGTTTTGGTAGGTGAGCAGTTCTTC,CASSPPVLVGEQFF,NA,NA,TRBV18,TRBJ2-1
TGCGCCAGCAGCCAACAGGACCTAGCGGGAGCCTCCTACAATGAGCAGTTCTTC,CASSQQDLAGASYNEQFF,once,NA,TRBV1,TRBJ2-1